One sample yielded the 20 T cell receptor beta chains listed below, sequenced in a study of yellow fever vaccine responses in identical twins. TCRdb reanalysed the RT-PCR reads using MiXCR and keeps one entry per CDR3 protein. The sample yields about 10,000 distinct CDR3 sequences, approximately 82% seen once. Sequenced here: T cells from blood (PBMCs), unsorted or a sorted subset (not recorded which), sampled before or after yellow fever vaccination (not recorded which). The receptor set was obtained from a woman aged 18-29 years who received the yellow fever vaccine.

The chain links TRBV10-3 to TRBJ1-1; no definite D call. CDR1 and CDR2 (germline): ENHRY, SYGVKD. The CDR3 length is 12 residues. V was shortened by 8 bases and J by 3 bases, with 10 bases between the two germline ends. CDR3 loop: CAISGRDTEAFF. The CDR3 coding sequence is TGTGCCATCTCAGGAAGGGACACTGAAGCTTTCTTT.

The V call is TRBV2, the J call TRBJ2-3; TRBD1 is a possible D gene (5 bases). The CDR3 runs 13 residues. Germline V gives CDR1 SNHLY, CDR2 FYNNEI. Trimming pared 5 bases from V and 4 bases from J, leaving 10 bases between. The CDR3 DNA reads as TGTGCCAGCAGTCTGACAGTTCCAGATACGCAGTATTTT. Its translation: CASSLTVPDTQYF.

The chain uses TRBV15 and TRBJ2-3; 9 positions agree with TRBD2. The CDR3 is 15 amino acids. The germline CDR1 and CDR2 sequences are LNHNV and YYDKDF (reference sequence). The V segment lost 0 bases and the J segment 4 bases; nucleotides outside the gene matches: 2. This chain's CDR3 is CATSREAGGADTQYF. The DNA for the CDR3 is TGTGCCACCAGCAGAGAAGCGGGGGGAGCAGATACGCAGTATTTT. Variable domain in full (rest from reference TRBV15 and TRBJ2-3): DAMVIQNPRYQVTQFGKPVTLSCSQTLNHNVMYWYQQKSSQAPKLLFHYYDKDFNNEADTPDNFQSRRPNTSFCFLDIRSPGLGDTAMYLCATSREAGGADTQYFGPGTRLTVL.

The J gene is TRBJ1-1, the V gene TRBV5-1, with D tentatively TRBD1 (5 bases). The CDR3 extends over 17 amino acids. V lost 3 bases, J lost 3 bases, and 21 bases lay in between. Germline CDR1 and CDR2: SGHRS and YFSETQ. The CDR3: CASSSLLLGALDTEAFF. CDR3 coding DNA: TGCGCCAGCAGCTCCCTTTTGTTAGGGGCTTTGGACACTGAAGCTTTCTTT. Full variable domain (rest looked up from reference TRBV5-1 and TRBJ1-1): KAGVTQTPRYLIKTRGQQVTLSCSPISGHRSVSWYQQTPGQGLQFLFEYFSETQRNKGNFPGRFSGRQFSNSRSEMNVSTLELGDSALYLCASSSLLLGALDTEAFFGQGTRLTVV.

This chain links TRBV12-3 or TRBV12-4 with TRBJ1-2, with unresolved D. The V and J ends lost 3 bases and 4 bases respectively, with 9 bases between them. There are 13 residues in the CDR3. The CDR3 region is CASSLQSFYGYTF. The CDR3 DNA is TGTGCCAGCAGTTTGCAGAGTTTCTATGGCTACACCTTC.

The V gene is TRBV24-1, the J gene TRBJ1-1, with D possibly matching TRBD1 (6 bases). The CDR3 sequence is 13 residues long. Deletions cut 3 bases from V and 8 bases from J, with 12 bases between. Germline V gene lookup returns CDR1 KGHDR and CDR2 SFDVKD. The CDR3 DNA sequence: TGTGCCACCAGTGATCGGGGACACCGAGAAGCTTTCTTT. Encoded protein: CATSDRGHREAFF.

V is TRBV4-2 and J is TRBJ2-3; 12 nucleotides agree with TRBD2. The germline V gene has CDR1 LGHNA and CDR2 YNFKEQ. V shed 0 bases, J shed 4 bases, and the junction held 2 bases outside the gene matches. This CDR3 contains 16 residues. CDR3 in DNA: TGTGCCAGCAGCCAAGATCTAGCGGGAGGGCCAGATACGCAGTATTTT. Translating gives CASSQDLAGGPDTQYF.

The rearrangement joins TRBV7-6 to TRBJ2-6; 8 bases line up with TRBD2. CDR1 is SGHVS, CDR2 FNYEAQ, per germline. V shed 11 bases, J shed 0 bases, and the junction held 3 bases outside the gene matches. The CDR3 runs to 14 residues. CDR3 residues: CASRGGSGANVLTF. The CDR3 DNA sequence: TGTGCCTCTCGGGGGGGCTCTGGGGCCAACGTCCTGACTTTC. The full variable domain, rest sourced from reference TRBV7-6 and TRBJ2-6, is GAGVSQSPRYKVTKRGQDVALRCDPISGHVSLYWYRQALGQGPEFLTYFNYEAQQDKSGLPNDRFSAERPEGSISTLTIQRTEQRDSAMYRCASRGGSGANVLTFGAGSRLTVL.

The chain couples TRBV18 to TRBJ1-4, with 9 nucleotides matching TRBD1. V gave up 3 bases and J gave up 4 bases; unmatched junction bases: 12. This CDR3 spans 18 amino acids. Germline CDR1 KGHSH, CDR2 LQKENI. This CDR3 is CASSPKDTPGQGNEKLFF. In DNA, the CDR3 is TGTGCCAGCTCACCCAAGGATACCCCGGGACAGGGTAATGAAAAACTGTTTTTT.

V usage is TRBV20-1 and J usage is TRBJ2-7; 14 bases align to TRBD2. There are 14 residues in the CDR3. Germline CDR1 reads DFQATT; CDR2 reads SNEGSKA (reference sequence). The V and J ends lost 5 bases and 3 bases, in that order; junction bases with no gene match: 3. The CDR3 DNA follows: TGCAGTGCTGTCGGGACTAGCGGGAGCTACGAGCAGTACTTC. Encoded protein: CSAVGTSGSYEQYF.

The chain links TRBV4-2 to TRBJ2-5, with D possibly TRBD1 on 5 matching bases. Germline V gene data show CDR1 as LGHNA and CDR2 as YNFKEQ. The CDR3 is made up of 15 amino acids. V was trimmed by 4 bases and J by 0 bases, leaving 12 bases between them. DNA for the CDR3: TGTGCCAGCAGCCTAGGGGTAACGTACCAAGAGACCCAGTACTTC. This encodes CASSLGVTYQETQYF.

The V and J genes are TRBV3-1 and TRBJ1-3; 8 bases map to TRBD1. CDR3 length equals 17 residues. V shed 4 bases, J shed 0 bases, and the junction held 8 bases outside the gene matches. The germline V gene has CDR1 LGHDT and CDR2 YNNKEL (reference sequence). This chain's CDR3 is CASSPGQAISSGNTIYF. DNA for the CDR3: TGTGCCAGCAGCCCGGGACAGGCGATTAGCTCTGGAAACACCATATATTTT.

The chain couples TRBV29-1 to TRBJ1-2, with 8 bases identical to TRBD1. The germline CDR1 and CDR2 sequences are SQVTM and ANQGSEA. The trim removed 6 bases at V and 7 bases at J, leaving 7 bases unmatched. The CDR3 length is 12 residues. The CDR3 nucleotides are TGCAGCGTACAGGGGGAGTCTCCTGGCTACACCTTC. It codes for CSVQGESPGYTF.

This rearrangement joins TRBV11-2 to TRBJ2-7; D gene ambiguous. Germline V gene lookup returns CDR1 SGHAT and CDR2 FQNNGV. CDR3 size: 13 residues. Trimming shortened V by 1 base and J by 3 bases, and 7 bases separated the two germline ends. The chain's CDR3 is CASSLGGSYEQYF. The CDR3 DNA reads TGTGCCAGCAGCTTAGGGGGTAGCTACGAGCAGTACTTC.

V and J are TRBV6-1 and TRBJ2-2; D unclear. CDR3 length equals 16 residues. Germline V gene sequence: CDR1 MNHNS, CDR2 SASEGT. V lost 6 bases and J 6 bases, leaving 20 bases between the germline ends. The CDR3 spells CASSQRAHIVAGELFF. As DNA, the CDR3 is TGTGCCAGCAGCCAACGGGCACATATCGTTGCCGGGGAGCTGTTTTTT.

This clonotype was seen only once. This chain links TRBV2 with TRBJ1-1; TRBD1 might be the D (6 bases). This CDR3 comprises 16 residues. V gave up 4 bases and J gave up 1 base, with 16 bases separating them. In germline, CDR1 is SNHLY, CDR2 FYNNEI. CDR3 bases: TGTGCCAGCAGTGCTACGCGGGGGGGCTGGAACACTGAAGCTTTCTTT. Amino acid sequence: CASSATRGGWNTEAFF.

V and J are TRBV10-3 and TRBJ1-1; D may be TRBD1 (5 bases). V lost 1 base, J lost 5 bases, and 8 bases lay in between. The germline V gene has CDR1 ENHRY and CDR2 SYGVKD. This CDR3 contains 13 residues. This CDR3 reads CAISELEGTEAFF. In DNA form, the CDR3 reads TGTGCCATCAGTGAGTTAGAGGGGACTGAAGCTTTCTTT.

A few counts support this clonotype. The J gene is TRBJ2-7, the V gene TRBV23-1, with a weak D call TRBD2 (5 bases). TRBV23-1 is classed as an ORF, of uncertain function. V lost 10 bases, J lost 1 base, and 14 bases lay in between. This CDR3 is built from 13 residues. CDR3 region: CANGYGVSYEQYF. The CDR3, as DNA: TGCGCCAACGGATACGGGGTGTCCTACGAGCAGTACTTC.

This sequence joins TRBV18 and TRBJ1-1, with 8 bases that match TRBD1. This CDR3 has 15 amino acids. The ends lost 0 bases at V and 1 base at J; junction bases unmatched: 1. Per the germline V gene, CDR1 is KGHSH and CDR2 is LQKENI. CDR3: CASSPPGTGNTEAFF. The CDR3 DNA reads TGTGCCAGCTCACCACCGGGGACAGGGAACACTGAAGCTTTCTTT.

This chain joins TRBV6-2 or TRBV6-3 and TRBJ1-1; TRBD1 matches 9 bases. This CDR3 has 18 amino acids. Trimming took 2 bases from V and 1 from J; bases not matched to a gene: 11. CDR1 is MNHEY, CDR2 SVGEGT, per germline. In nucleotides, the CDR3 is TGTGCCAGCAGTTACCACCTCGGACAGGGGTCGGGGAACACTGAAGCTTTCTTT. This translates into CASSYHLGQGSGNTEAFF.